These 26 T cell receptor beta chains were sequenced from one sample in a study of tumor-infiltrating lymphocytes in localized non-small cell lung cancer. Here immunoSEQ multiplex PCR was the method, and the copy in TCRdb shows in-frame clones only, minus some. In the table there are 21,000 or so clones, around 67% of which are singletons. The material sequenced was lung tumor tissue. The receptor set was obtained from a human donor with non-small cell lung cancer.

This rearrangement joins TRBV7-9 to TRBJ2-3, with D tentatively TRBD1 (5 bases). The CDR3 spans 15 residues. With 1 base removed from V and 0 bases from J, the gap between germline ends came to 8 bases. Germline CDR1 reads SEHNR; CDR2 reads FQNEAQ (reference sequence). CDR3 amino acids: CASSLGSGSTDTQYF. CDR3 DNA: TGTGCCAGCAGCTTAGGATCAGGGAGCACAGATACGCAGTATTTT. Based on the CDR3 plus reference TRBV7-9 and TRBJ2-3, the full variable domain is DTGVSQNPRHKITKRGQNVTFRCDPISEHNRLYWYRQTLGQGPEFLTYFQNEAQLEKSRLLSDRFSAERPKGSFSTLEIQRTEQGDSAMYLCASSLGSGSTDTQYFGPGTRLTVL.

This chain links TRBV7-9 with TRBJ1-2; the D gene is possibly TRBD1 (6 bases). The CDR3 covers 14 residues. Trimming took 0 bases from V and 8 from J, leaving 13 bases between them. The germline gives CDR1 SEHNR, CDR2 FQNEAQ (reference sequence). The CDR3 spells CASSLATGILGYTF. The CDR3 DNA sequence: TGTGCCAGCAGCTTAGCCACAGGGATCCTGGGCTACACCTTC.

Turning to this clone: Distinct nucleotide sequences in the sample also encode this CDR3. The CDR3 loop is CSVTDSYEQYF. CDR3 nucleotides: TGCAGCGTTACGGACAGCTACGAGCAGTACTTC. This sequence joins TRBV29-1 and TRBJ2-7, with D maybe TRBD1 (6 bases). V lost 5 bases and J 3 bases, leaving 8 bases between the germline ends. The CDR3 is 11 residues long. The germline V gene has CDR1 SQVTM and CDR2 ANQGSEA.

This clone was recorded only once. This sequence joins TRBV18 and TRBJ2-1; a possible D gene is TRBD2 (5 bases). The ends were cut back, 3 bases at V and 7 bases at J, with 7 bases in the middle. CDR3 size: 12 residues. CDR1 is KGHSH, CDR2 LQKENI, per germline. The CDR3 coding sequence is TGTGCCAGCTCACCCTCGGGGAATGAGCAGTTCTTC. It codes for CASSPSGNEQFF.

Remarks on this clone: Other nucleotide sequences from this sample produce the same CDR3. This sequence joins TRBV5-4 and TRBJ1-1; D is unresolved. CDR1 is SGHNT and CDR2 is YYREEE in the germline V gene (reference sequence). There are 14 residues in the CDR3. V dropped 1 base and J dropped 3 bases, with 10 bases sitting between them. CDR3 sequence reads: CASSLWGADTEAFF. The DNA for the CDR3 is TGTGCCAGCAGCTTGTGGGGAGCCGACACTGAAGCTTTCTTT.

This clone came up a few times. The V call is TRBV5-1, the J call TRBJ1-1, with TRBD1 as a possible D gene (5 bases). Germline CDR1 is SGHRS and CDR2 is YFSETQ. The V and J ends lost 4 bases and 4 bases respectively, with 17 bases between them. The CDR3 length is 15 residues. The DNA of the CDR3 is TGCGCCAGCAGCCTGACGAAGTCAGGGTTCACTGAAGCTTTCTTT. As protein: CASSLTKSGFTEAFF.

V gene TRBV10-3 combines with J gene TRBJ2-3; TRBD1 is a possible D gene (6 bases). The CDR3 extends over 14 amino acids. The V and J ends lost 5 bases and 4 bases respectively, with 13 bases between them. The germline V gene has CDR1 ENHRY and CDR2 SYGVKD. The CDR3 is CAISLLAGADTQYF. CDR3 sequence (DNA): TGTGCCATCAGTCTTTTAGCAGGGGCAGATACGCAGTATTTT.

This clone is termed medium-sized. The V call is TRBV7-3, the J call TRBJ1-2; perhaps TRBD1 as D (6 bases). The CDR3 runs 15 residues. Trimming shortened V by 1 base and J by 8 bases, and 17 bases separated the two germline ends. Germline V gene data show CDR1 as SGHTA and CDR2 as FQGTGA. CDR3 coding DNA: TGTGCCAGCAGCTTAAGCGGACAGAATCGTGGGGGCTACACCTTC. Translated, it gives CASSLSGQNRGGYTF.

In nucleotides, the CDR3 is TGTGCCAGCAGTTTGCCCGGACAGCATACGCAGTATTTT. The encoded protein is CASSLPGQHTQYF. The rearrangement uses TRBV27 and TRBJ2-3; D is perhaps TRBD1 (6 bases). The germline CDR1 and CDR2 sequences are MNHEY and SMNVEV (reference sequence). Trimming shortened V by 3 bases and J by 7 bases, and 11 bases separated the two germline ends. The CDR3 sequence is 13 residues long.

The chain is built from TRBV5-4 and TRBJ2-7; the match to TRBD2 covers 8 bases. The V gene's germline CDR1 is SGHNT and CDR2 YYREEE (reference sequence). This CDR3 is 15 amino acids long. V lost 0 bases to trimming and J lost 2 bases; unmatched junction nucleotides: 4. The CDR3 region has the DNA TGTGCCAGCAGCTTGGGATCTAGCGGGCCCTACGAGCAGTACTTC. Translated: CASSLGSSGPYEQYF. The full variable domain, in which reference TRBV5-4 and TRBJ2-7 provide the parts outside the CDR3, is ETGVTQSPTHLIKTRGQQVTLRCSSQSGHNTVSWYQQALGQGPQFIFQYYREEENGRGNFPPRFSGLQFPNYSSELNVNALELDDSALYLCASSLGSSGPYEQYFGPGTRLTVT.

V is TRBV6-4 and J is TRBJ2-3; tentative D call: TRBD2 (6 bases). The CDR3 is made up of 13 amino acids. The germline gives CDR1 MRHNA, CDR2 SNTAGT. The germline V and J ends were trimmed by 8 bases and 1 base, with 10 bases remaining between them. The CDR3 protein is CASGRDGTDTQYF. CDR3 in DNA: TGTGCCAGCGGGCGGGATGGCACAGATACGCAGTATTTT.

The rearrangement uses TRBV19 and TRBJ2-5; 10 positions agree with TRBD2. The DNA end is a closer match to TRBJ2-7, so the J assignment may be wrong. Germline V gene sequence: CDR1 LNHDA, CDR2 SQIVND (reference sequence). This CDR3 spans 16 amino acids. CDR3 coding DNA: TGTGCCAGTAGTCCTAGCGGGGGACTGAGCTCCTACGAGCAGTACTTC. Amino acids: CASSPSGGLSSYEQYF.

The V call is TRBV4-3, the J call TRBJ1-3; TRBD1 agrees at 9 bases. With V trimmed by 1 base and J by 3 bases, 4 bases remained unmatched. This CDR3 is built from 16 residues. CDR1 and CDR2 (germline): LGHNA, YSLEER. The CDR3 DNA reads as TGCGCCAGCAGCCAAGGATCGGGACAGGGTGGAAACACCATATATTTT. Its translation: CASSQGSGQGGNTIYF.

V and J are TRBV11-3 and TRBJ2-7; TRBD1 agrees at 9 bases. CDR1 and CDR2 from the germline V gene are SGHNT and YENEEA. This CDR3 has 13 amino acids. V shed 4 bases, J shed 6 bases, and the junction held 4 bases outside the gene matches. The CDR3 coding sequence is TGTGCCAGCAGCTCGACAGGGGGAGGCGAGCAGTACTTC. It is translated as CASSSTGGGEQYF.

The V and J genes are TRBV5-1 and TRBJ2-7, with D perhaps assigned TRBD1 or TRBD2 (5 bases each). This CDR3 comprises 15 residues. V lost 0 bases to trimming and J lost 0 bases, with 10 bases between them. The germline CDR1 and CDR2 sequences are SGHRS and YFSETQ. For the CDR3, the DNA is TGCGCCAGCAGCTTGGTGGCAGGGAGCTCCTACGAGCAGTACTTC. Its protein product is CASSLVAGSSYEQYF.

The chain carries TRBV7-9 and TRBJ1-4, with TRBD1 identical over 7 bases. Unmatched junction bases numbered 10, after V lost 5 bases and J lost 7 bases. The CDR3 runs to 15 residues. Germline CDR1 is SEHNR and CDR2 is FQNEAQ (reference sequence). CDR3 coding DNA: TGTGCCAGCAGCGTATCGAAGGGGGCCGGTGAAAAACTGTTTTTT. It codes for CASSVSKGAGEKLFF.

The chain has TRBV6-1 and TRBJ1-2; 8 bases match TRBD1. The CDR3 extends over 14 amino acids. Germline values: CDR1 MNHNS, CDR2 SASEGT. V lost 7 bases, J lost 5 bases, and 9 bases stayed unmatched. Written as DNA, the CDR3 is TGTGCCAGCATAAGTGGGCAGGGGGCTTATGGCTACACCTTC. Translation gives CASISGQGAYGYTF.

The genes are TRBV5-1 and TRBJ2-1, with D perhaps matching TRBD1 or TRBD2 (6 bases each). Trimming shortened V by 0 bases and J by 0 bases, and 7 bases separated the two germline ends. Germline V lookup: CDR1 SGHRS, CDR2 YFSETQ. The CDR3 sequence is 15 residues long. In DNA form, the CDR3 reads TGCGCCAGCAGCTTGGGGGGGGCCTCCTACAATGAGCAGTTCTTC. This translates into CASSLGGASYNEQFF.

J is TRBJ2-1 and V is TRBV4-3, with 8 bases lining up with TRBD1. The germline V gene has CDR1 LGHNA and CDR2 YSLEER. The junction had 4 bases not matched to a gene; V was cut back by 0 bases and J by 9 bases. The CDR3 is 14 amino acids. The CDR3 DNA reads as TGCGCCAGCAGCCAAGAACACAGGGGGGTTGAGCAGTTCTTC. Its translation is CASSQEHRGVEQFF.

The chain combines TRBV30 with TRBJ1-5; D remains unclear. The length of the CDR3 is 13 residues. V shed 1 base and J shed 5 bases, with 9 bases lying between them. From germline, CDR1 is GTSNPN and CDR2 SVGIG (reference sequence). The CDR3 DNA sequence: TGTGCCTGGAGTGGCTCGGCCGATCAGCCCCAGCATTTT. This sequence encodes CAWSGSADQPQHF. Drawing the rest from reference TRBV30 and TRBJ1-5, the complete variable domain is SQTIHQWPATLVQPVGSPLSLECTVEGTSNPNLYWYRQAAGRGLQLLFYSVGIGQISSEVPQNLSASRPQDRQFILSSKKLLLSDSGFYLCAWSGSADQPQHFGDGTRLSIL.

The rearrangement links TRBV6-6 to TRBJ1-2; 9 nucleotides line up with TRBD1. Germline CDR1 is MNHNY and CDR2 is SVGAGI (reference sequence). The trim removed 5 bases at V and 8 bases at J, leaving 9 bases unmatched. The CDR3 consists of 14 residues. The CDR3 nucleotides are TGTGCCAGCAGTCTCGACAGGGGGACTGGCGGCTACACCTTC. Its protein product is CASSLDRGTGGYTF.

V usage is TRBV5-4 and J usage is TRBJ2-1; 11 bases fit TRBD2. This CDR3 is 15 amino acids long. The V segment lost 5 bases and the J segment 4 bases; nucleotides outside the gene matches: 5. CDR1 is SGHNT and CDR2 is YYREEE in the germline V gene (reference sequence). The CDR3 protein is CASRGGLADYNEQFF. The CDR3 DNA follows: TGTGCCAGCAGAGGGGGACTAGCGGATTACAATGAGCAGTTCTTC.

CDR3 amino acids: CASSQDFGAKRNEQFF. In DNA, the CDR3 is TGCGCCAGCAGCCAAGATTTTGGTGCGAAGAGGAATGAGCAGTTCTTC. The chain employs TRBV4-1 and TRBJ2-1; D is uncertain. Germline V lookup: CDR1 MGHRA, CDR2 YSYEKL. This CDR3 is 16 amino acids long. The V end lost 0 bases, the J end lost 7 bases, and 16 bases lay between the germline ends.

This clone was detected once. Here the CDR3 reads CSAPVTNTEAFF. CDR3 nucleotide sequence: TGCAGCGCCCCGGTTACGAACACTGAAGCTTTCTTT. The chain has TRBV29-1 and TRBJ1-1; D uncertain. This CDR3 is 12 amino acids long. Between the trimmed V and J ends, which lost 7 bases and 1 base, there was a span of 10 bases. The germline V gene has CDR1 SQVTM and CDR2 ANQGSEA. Based on the CDR3 plus reference TRBV29-1 and TRBJ1-1, the full variable domain is SAVISQKPSRDICQRGTSLTIQCQVDSQVTMMFWYRQQPGQSLTLIATANQGSEATYESGFVIDKFPISRPNLTFSTLTVSNMSPEDSSIYLCSAPVTNTEAFFGQGTRLTVV.

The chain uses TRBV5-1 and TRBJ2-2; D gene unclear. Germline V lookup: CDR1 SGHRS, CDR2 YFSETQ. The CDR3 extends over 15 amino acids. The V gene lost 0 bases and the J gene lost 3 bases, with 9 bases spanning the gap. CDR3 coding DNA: TGCGCCAGCAGCTTGGACAGCCAGCACACCGGGGAGCTGTTTTTT. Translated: CASSLDSQHTGELFF.

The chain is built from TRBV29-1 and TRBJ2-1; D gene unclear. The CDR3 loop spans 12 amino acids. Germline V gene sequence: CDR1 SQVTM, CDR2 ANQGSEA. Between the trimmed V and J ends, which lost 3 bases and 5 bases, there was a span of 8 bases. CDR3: CSVDIWDNEQFF. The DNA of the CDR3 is TGCAGCGTTGATATATGGGACAATGAGCAGTTCTTC.